This passage covers 14 T cell receptor beta chains from one sample sequenced in a study of cytomegalovirus exposure and HLA in healthy donors. Amplification used 60 Vbeta primers and 13 Jbeta primers. The protocol was immunoSEQ multiplex PCR, while the TCRdb copy is restricted to in-frame clones and leaves out a portion. There are 50,000 to 55,000 clones in the sample; about 71% occur only once, and around 22% lies in the top ten. Source material: PBMCs. The receptors come from a woman between 50 and 59 years old in good health and CMV-seropositive.

This chain connects TRBV6-6 to TRBJ1-2; D possibly corresponds to TRBD1 (6 bases). Germline V CDR1 and CDR2: MNHNY, SVGAGI (reference sequence). Trimming took off 2 bases at V and 6 bases at J, with 7 bases between the two ends. This CDR3 spans 12 amino acids. The CDR3 spells CASSYPGDGYTF. In nucleotides, the CDR3 is TGTGCCAGCAGTTACCCAGGGGATGGCTACACCTTC.

The chain links TRBV29-1 to TRBJ1-1; 9 positions match TRBD1. Germline V gives CDR1 SQVTM, CDR2 ANQGSEA. The junction had 11 bases not matched to a gene; V was cut back by 7 bases and J by 5 bases. The CDR3 length is 14 residues. The CDR3 nucleotides read TGCAGCGCCGCAAGGACAGGGGTCGGGACTGAAGCTTTCTTT. This codes for CSAARTGVGTEAFF.

The V and J genes are TRBV15 and TRBJ2-7, with TRBD1 matching 10 bases. The V gene end was trimmed by 1 base and the J gene end by 5 bases; junction bases not matched to a gene: 8. Germline CDR1 reads LNHNV; CDR2 reads YYDKDF (reference sequence). This CDR3 region has 16 residues. As DNA, the CDR3 is TGTGCCACCAGCAGAGGGGGTGACAGGGGGCGGCACGAGCAGTACTTC. Amino acids: CATSRGGDRGRHEQYF.

The V call is TRBV28, the J call TRBJ2-7; 12 bases align to TRBD1. Per the germline V gene, CDR1 is MDHEN and CDR2 is SYDVKM. The CDR3 is 16 amino acids. The V gene end was trimmed by 6 bases and the J gene end by 4 bases; junction bases not matched to a gene: 10. The CDR3 loop is CASSPPGTGGEYEQYF. In DNA form, the CDR3 reads TGTGCCAGCAGCCCCCCCGGGACAGGGGGCGAATACGAGCAGTACTTC.

The rearrangement uses TRBV5-1 and TRBJ1-4; 10 bases are a match to TRBD1. Germline CDR1 is SGHRS and CDR2 is YFSETQ. The CDR3 totals 17 residues. The ends lost 5 bases at V and 0 bases at J; junction bases unmatched: 7. This chain's CDR3 is CASRHGQGVTTNEKLFF. The CDR3, as DNA: TGCGCCAGCAGGCACGGACAGGGGGTAACAACTAATGAAAAACTGTTTTTT.

CDR3 coding DNA: TGTGCCACGACAGGGCTTGGTATGAACACTGAAGCTTTCTTT. Its protein product is CATTGLGMNTEAFF. The rearrangement links TRBV15 to TRBJ1-1, with TRBD1 identical over 7 bases. The CDR3 extends over 14 amino acids. Trimming at V came to 9 bases and at J to 0 bases, leaving 7 bases not matched to a gene. Germline values: CDR1 LNHNV, CDR2 YYDKDF (reference sequence).

In regard to this clone: Sequence at one end of the junction differs from germline and may be a read error. V usage is TRBV6-5 and J usage is TRBJ2-2; no clear D. The CDR3 runs to 13 residues. Germline V gene lookup returns CDR1 MNHEY and CDR2 SVGAGI. The CDR3 region is CASSYSNTGELFF. CDR3 nucleotides: TGTGCCAGCAGTTACTCGAACACGGGGGAGCTGTTTTTT.

This chain's CDR3 is CASRDTMNTGELFF. CDR3 nucleotide sequence: TGTGCCAGCCGGGACACCATGAACACCGGGGAGCTGTTTTTT. The chain links TRBV19 to TRBJ2-2; possible D gene TRBD1, 6 bases. V gave up 9 bases and J gave up 1 base, with 12 bases separating them. The CDR3 contains 14 residues. CDR1 is LNHDA and CDR2 is SQIVND in the germline V gene (reference sequence).

This clone has only a few counts. The chain joins TRBV19 to TRBJ2-6; 7 nucleotides agree with TRBD1. The J segment lost 4 bases and the V segment lost 3 bases, leaving 9 bases of the junction unmatched. The CDR3 has 17 residues. CDR1 is LNHDA, CDR2 SQIVND, per germline (reference sequence). CDR3 in DNA: TGTGCCAGTAGTATCCCCCCCGACAGGGCCGGGGCCAACGTCCTGACTTTC. This codes for CASSIPPDRAGANVLTF.

The V and J genes are TRBV7-9 and TRBJ2-1; D is possibly TRBD1 (5 bases). V was clipped by 0 bases and J by 12 bases, with 18 bases between them. Germline-derived CDR1 and CDR2 are SEHNR and FQNEAQ (reference sequence). The CDR3 sequence is 15 residues long. The CDR3 sequence: CASSLAPGLHVRQFF. CDR3 sequence (DNA): TGTGCCAGCAGCTTAGCGCCAGGGCTCCACGTAAGGCAGTTCTTC. The full variable domain, completed using reference TRBV7-9 and TRBJ2-1, is DTGVSQNPRHKITKRGQNVTFRCDPISEHNRLYWYRQTLGQGPEFLTYFQNEAQLEKSRLLSDRFSAERPKGSFSTLEIQRTEQGDSAMYLCASSLAPGLHVRQFFGPGTRLTVL.

V is TRBV28 and J is TRBJ1-2; a possible D gene is TRBD1 (5 bases). V lost 3 bases, J lost 6 bases, and 17 bases lay in between. Per the germline V gene, CDR1 is MDHEN and CDR2 is SYDVKM. CDR3 length: 15 residues. In DNA form, the CDR3 reads TGTGCCAGCAGTTTGGGGCTTCTGAAAGGAGATGGCTACACCTTC. Translated, it gives CASSLGLLKGDGYTF.

The rearrangement links TRBV7-2 to TRBJ2-1, with a tentative D call TRBD2 (5 bases). The CDR3 extends over 17 amino acids. Germline CDR1 is SGHTA and CDR2 is FQGNSA. V was trimmed by 4 bases and J by 4 bases, leaving 20 bases between them. Here the CDR3 reads CASSYAGASRIYNEQFF. As DNA, the CDR3 is TGTGCCAGCAGCTACGCGGGTGCGTCTAGAATATACAATGAGCAGTTCTTC. Complete variable domain (other parts from reference TRBV7-2 and TRBJ2-1): GAGVSQSPSNKVTEKGKDVELRCDPISGHTALYWYRQSLGQGLEFLIYFQGNSAPDKSGLPSDRFSAERTGGSVSTLTIQRTQQEDSAVYLCASSYAGASRIYNEQFFGPGTRLTVL.

This clone was observed a handful of times. The rearrangement links TRBV7-9 to TRBJ2-3; the D is unclear. CDR1 and CDR2 (germline): SEHNR, FQNEAQ (reference sequence). V lost 5 bases to trimming and J lost 3 bases, with 9 bases between them. The CDR3 is 13 amino acids. The CDR3 spells CASSPAGTDTQYF. The CDR3 DNA reads as TGTGCCAGCAGCCCCGCCGGGACAGATACGCAGTATTTT. Full variable domain (outside the CDR3, taken from reference TRBV7-9 and TRBJ2-3): DTGVSQNPRHKITKRGQNVTFRCDPISEHNRLYWYRQTLGQGPEFLTYFQNEAQLEKSRLLSDRFSAERPKGSFSTLEIQRTEQGDSAMYLCASSPAGTDTQYFGPGTRLTVL.

This clone showed up just a few times. The chain couples TRBV25-1 to TRBJ1-1; D is uncertain. V was clipped by 2 bases and J by 8 bases, with 15 bases between them. Germline loops: CDR1 MGHDK, CDR2 SYGVNS. This CDR3 comprises 14 residues. The CDR3 nucleotides read TGTGCCAGCAGTGAAGAAACGGCCTACGGGGAAGCTTTCTTT. Its translation: CASSEETAYGEAFF.